This T cell receptor (beta chain) was retrieved from a study of T-cell memory formation after mild COVID-19. CDR1 is SGDLS and CDR2 is YYNGEE in the germline V gene. V lost 3 bases, J lost 0 bases, and 5 bases stayed unmatched. This CDR3 comprises 15 residues. As for this clonotype: The antigen is not known.

Points from the study as a whole: A second wave expanding day 15 to 37 was CD4+-biased; contracting clones were balanced. Certain responding clones were present in pre-infection memory, suggesting participation of cross-reactive memory.

TCRdb reprocessed the 5' RACE reads with MiXCR, giving one entry per CDR3 protein. The sample lists about 290,000 distinct CDR3 sequences, 15% to 20% seen once, with approximately 23% in the top ten. This TCR was sampled from a man aged 18 to 30 who had mild COVID-19 (a few samples of this study predate the infection). Cell type and time point are not known. This chain joins TRBV9 and TRBJ1-2, with 7 bases identical to TRBD1. The material sequenced was PBMCs or a T cell subset sorted from them (not recorded which). CDR3 amino acids: CASSAGGPTNYGYTF. In nucleotides, the CDR3 is TGTGCCAGCAGCGCAGGGGGACCGACTAACTATGGCTACACCTTC.